This TCR beta chain was sequenced during a study of shared clonotypes between healthy human individuals. In regard to this clone: Its specificity is not known.

The study, taken as a whole, reports: Among a few donors, roughly 5.5% of naive CD4 clonotypes were found in common.

All donors were healthy HIV-negative adults lacking recent acute infections or vaccinations. All of the donors resided in Nashville, Tennessee, and each was a Caucasian adult. Clones were read by immunoSEQ multiplex PCR, and TCRdb kept only the in-frame ones, dropping some. The repertoire includes about 1 million clones, around 74% of them detected once, and 1.2% to 1.5% sits in the top ten. Sequencing was carried out using memory CD4+ T cells sorted from blood. Indicated subset: CD45RA-negative fraction. The sequence was obtained from a man younger than 35 in good health.

The CDR3 spells CAWSEYFQGRRGYTF. The CDR3 DNA follows: TGTGCCTGGAGCGAATACTTTCAGGGGCGTAGAGGCTACACCTTC. The chain combines TRBV30 with TRBJ1-2; the D gene is possibly TRBD1 (6 bases). The V gene's germline CDR1 is GTSNPN and CDR2 SVGIG (reference sequence). The CDR3 totals 15 residues. V was shortened by 3 bases and J by 8 bases, with 22 bases between the two germline ends.